Below, one TCR beta chain is given with its context. Antigen unknown. Every contributor of samples was a Caucasian grown-up residing in Nashville, Tennessee. Per the germline V gene, CDR1 is LNHDA and CDR2 is SQIVND (reference sequence). Trimming stripped 5 bases from V and 0 bases from J, with 11 bases between. CDR3 length: 15 amino acids. The sample originates from a study of shared clonotypes between healthy human individuals. TCRdb's copy holds only in-frame clones and misses some; the assay was immunoSEQ multiplex PCR. The table has under 600,000 clones, approximately 94% seen once. Whole-study results and caveats: Non-shared clonotypes had lower generation probabilities than those shared by all four donors. Expectations were that clonotype sharing among donors would be affected by sequencing depth.

This TCR was sampled from a woman aged 30 to 39 in good health. V usage is TRBV19 and J usage is TRBJ1-5, with D possibly TRBD1 on 5 matching bases. Sequences were obtained from naive CD4+ T cells sorted from blood. Regarding subset: CD45RA+ positively selected. CDR3 in DNA: TGTGCCAGTAGTTCTGGGACGGATAGCAATCAGCCCCAGCATTTT. Its protein product is CASSSGTDSNQPQHF.